The source of this TCR beta chain is a study of T-cell memory formation after mild COVID-19. This clonotype was seen a single time. Its antigen remains unknown. Findings and limits, study-wide: Memory sampled before infection contained some responding clones, suggesting cross-reactive memory joined.

CDR3 size: 15 residues. Germline V gene data show CDR1 as KGHSH and CDR2 as LQKENI. The V end lost 3 bases, the J end lost 9 bases, and 15 bases lay between the germline ends. TCRdb used MiXCR to reprocess the 5' RACE reads, holding one entry per CDR3 protein. The sample holds under 250,000 distinct CDR3 sequences, about 10% seen once. The sequenced sample was PBMCs or a T cell subset sorted from them (not recorded which). This chain joins TRBV18 and TRBJ1-6; tentatively, D is TRBD1 (5 bases). The receptor comes from a man aged 18 to 35 who had mild COVID-19 (a few samples of this study predate the infection). Cell type and time point are not known. In DNA, the CDR3 is TGTGCCAGCTCACCCGGGACCGGGAGTGGTTCACCCCTCCACTTT. Its protein product is CASSPGTGSGSPLHF.